This T cell receptor beta chain came from a study of breast tumors, draining lymph nodes, adjacent tissues. Broader study findings: Tumor T cell lymph node origin was a supported hypothesis, not proven.

TCRdb ran MiXCR on the multiplex PCR reads and lists one entry per CDR3 protein. The table shows about 14,000 distinct CDR3 sequences, with less than 70% occurring only once. From germline, CDR1 is SGHVS and CDR2 FNYEAQ. V lost 4 bases to trimming and J lost 5 bases; unmatched junction nucleotides: 11. This CDR3 has 16 residues. This clonotype is medium-sized within its sample. Its specificity is unknown. The sequence came from a female donor with breast cancer. Some clones in this sample may be carry-over from other donors' samples. The chain carries TRBV7-6 and TRBJ2-7; 10 nucleotides line up with TRBD1. Source material: tumor-adjacent breast tissue. CDR3 in amino acids: CASSSRRGTGVHEQYF. CDR3 bases: TGTGCCAGCAGCTCGAGACGGGGGACAGGGGTTCACGAGCAGTACTTC.